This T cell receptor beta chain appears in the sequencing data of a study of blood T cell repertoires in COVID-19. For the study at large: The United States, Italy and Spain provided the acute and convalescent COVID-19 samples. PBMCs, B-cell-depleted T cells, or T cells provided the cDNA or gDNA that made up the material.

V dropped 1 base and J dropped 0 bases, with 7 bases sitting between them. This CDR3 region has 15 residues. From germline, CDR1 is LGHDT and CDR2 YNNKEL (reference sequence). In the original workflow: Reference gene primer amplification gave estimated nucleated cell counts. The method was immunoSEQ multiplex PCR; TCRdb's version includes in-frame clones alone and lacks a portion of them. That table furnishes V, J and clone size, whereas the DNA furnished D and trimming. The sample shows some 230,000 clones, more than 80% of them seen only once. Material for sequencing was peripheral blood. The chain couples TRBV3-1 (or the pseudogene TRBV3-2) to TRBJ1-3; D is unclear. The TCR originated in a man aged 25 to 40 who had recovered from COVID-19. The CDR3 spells CASSQGSSSGNTIYF. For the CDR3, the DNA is TGTGCCAGCAGCCAAGGTTCGTCCTCTGGAAACACCATATATTTT.